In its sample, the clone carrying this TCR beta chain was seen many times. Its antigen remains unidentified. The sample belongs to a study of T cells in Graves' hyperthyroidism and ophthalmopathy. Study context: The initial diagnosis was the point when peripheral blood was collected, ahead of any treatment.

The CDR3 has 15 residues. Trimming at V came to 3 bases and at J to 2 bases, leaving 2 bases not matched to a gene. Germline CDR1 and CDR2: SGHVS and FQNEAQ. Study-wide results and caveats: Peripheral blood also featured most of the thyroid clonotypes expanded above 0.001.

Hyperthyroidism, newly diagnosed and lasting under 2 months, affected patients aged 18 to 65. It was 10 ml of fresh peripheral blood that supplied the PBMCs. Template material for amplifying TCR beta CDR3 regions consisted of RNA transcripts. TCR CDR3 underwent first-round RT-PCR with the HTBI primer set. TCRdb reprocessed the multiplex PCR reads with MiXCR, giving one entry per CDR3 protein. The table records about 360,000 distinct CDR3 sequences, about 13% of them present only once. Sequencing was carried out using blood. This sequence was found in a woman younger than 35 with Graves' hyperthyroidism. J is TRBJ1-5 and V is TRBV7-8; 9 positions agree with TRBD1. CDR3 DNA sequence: TGTGCCAGCAGCTTTCGGACAGGGGGCAATCAGCCCCAGCATTTT. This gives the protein CASSFRTGGNQPQHF. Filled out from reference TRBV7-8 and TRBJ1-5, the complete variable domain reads GAGVSQSPRYKVAKRGQDVALRCDPISGHVSLFWYQQALGQGPEFLTYFQNEAQLDKSGLPSDRFFAERPEGSVSTLKIQRTQQEDSAVYLCASSFRTGGNQPQHFGDGTRLSIL.